These T cell receptor beta chains were read from a single sample in a study of blood T cell repertoires in COVID-19. Clones were read by immunoSEQ multiplex PCR, and TCRdb kept only the in-frame ones, dropping some. The sample consists of under 200,000 clones, approximately 80% of them appearing once. Sequenced input: PBMCs or T cells enriched from blood (not recorded which). Receptor source: a man aged 50 to 60 who had recovered from COVID-19. Both conserved end residues are part of each CDR3. The D gene is left open where the match is weak. The listing skips clone size in some rows; elsewhere it reads once, few, many or a size class.

clone_size j_call d_call v_call cdr3_aa cdr3_nt
few TRBJ1-6 - TRBV6-5 CASSYESGAVNSPLHF TGTGCCAGCAGTTACGAATCAGGGGCCGTGAATTCACCCCTCCACTTT
- TRBJ2-5 - TRBV29-1 CSVDGSRGGETQYF TGCAGCGTTGACGGGTCTAGGGGGGGAGAGACCCAGTACTTC
few TRBJ2-1 - TRBV10-3 CAISDSNTAGNNEQFF TGTGCCATCAGTGACAGTAATACGGCAGGGAACAATGAGCAGTTCTTC
- TRBJ1-6 - TRBV28 CASSLWGLAPSNSPLHF TGTGCCAGCAGTTTATGGGGGCTAGCGCCGTCAAATTCACCCCTCCACTTT
once TRBJ2-3 - TRBV15 CATRQDSITDTQYF TGTGCCACCAGACAGGACAGCATCACAGATACGCAGTATTTT
- TRBJ2-1 - TRBV5-4 CASSPGAMRLVVEQFF TGTGCCAGCAGCCCCGGCGCGATGCGTCTAGTGGTTGAGCAGTTCTTC
- TRBJ2-2 - TRBV7-2 CASSFGRPGSSGELFF TGTGCCAGCAGCTTCGGCCGGCCAGGAAGCTCCGGGGAGCTGTTTTTT
once TRBJ1-3 - TRBV5-1 CASSLDSYSGNTIYF TGCGCCAGCAGCTTGGACAGCTACTCTGGAAACACCATATATTTT
- TRBJ1-3 - TRBV29-1 CSVDRGNTIYF TGCAGCGTTGACAGGGGAAACACCATATATTTT
- TRBJ1-4 - TRBV29-1 CSVTDGGNEKLFF TGCAGCGTAACGGACGGGGGTAATGAAAAACTGTTTTTT
- TRBJ1-5 TRBD1 TRBV6-5 CASTPTGGRSQPQHF TGTGCCAGCACCCCGACAGGGGGCAGGAGTCAGCCCCAGCATTTT
- TRBJ1-2 TRBD1 TRBV28 CASKPGGDPEGYTF TGTGCCAGCAAGCCAGGGGGAGACCCGGAGGGCTACACCTTC
few TRBJ2-3 TRBD2 TRBV5-6 CASSLIAGGGDTQYF TGTGCCAGCAGCTTGATAGCGGGAGGGGGAGATACGCAGTATTTT
- TRBJ2-5 - TRBV11-3 CASSLPGEETQYF TGTGCCAGCAGCTTACCCGGGGAAGAGACCCAGTACTTC
- TRBJ2-3 - TRBV10-1 CASSEEGPADTQYF TGCGCCAGCAGTGAGGAGGGCCCCGCGGATACGCAGTATTTT
- TRBJ1-4 - TRBV15 CATSRAGGNEKLFF TGTGCCACCAGCCGTGCGGGGGGAAATGAAAAACTGTTTTTT
once TRBJ2-1 - TRBV7-2 CASSFRGDMNEQFF TGTGCCAGCAGCTTCCGCGGGGATATGAATGAGCAGTTCTTC
- TRBJ1-2 TRBD1 TRBV6-5 CASSYSQGAGYGYTF TGTGCCAGCAGTTACTCTCAGGGGGCGGGCTATGGCTACACCTTC
few TRBJ1-4 - TRBV5-4 CASSSWRAGRNEKLFF TGTGCCAGCAGCTCGTGGAGGGCTGGGAGAAATGAAAAACTGTTTTTT
- TRBJ1-5 TRBD1 TRBV7-9 CASSPTGANQPQHF TGTGCCAGCAGCCCGACAGGGGCCAATCAGCCCCAGCATTTT
- TRBJ2-7 - TRBV4-2 CASSVGAGDYEQYF TGTGCCAGCAGCGTTGGAGCGGGCGACTACGAGCAGTACTTC
- TRBJ1-6 TRBD1 TRBV7-3 CASSKGQENSPLHF TGTGCCAGCAGCAAAGGACAGGAAAATTCACCCCTCCACTTT
- TRBJ2-1 TRBD2 TRBV27 CATGGLAGAPEQFF TGTGCCACAGGAGGACTAGCGGGAGCTCCTGAGCAGTTCTTC
- TRBJ1-5 - TRBV5-5 CASSPTDSYSNQPQHF TGTGCCAGCAGCCCTACGGACAGTTATAGCAATCAGCCCCAGCATTTT
- TRBJ2-5 TRBD2 TRBV27 CASSRRLAGGLETQYF TGTGCCAGCAGTCGTCGACTAGCGGGGGGCTTGGAGACCCAGTACTTC
- TRBJ1-3 TRBD1 TRBV11-3 CASSFGGGIGNTIYF TGTGCCAGCAGCTTCGGAGGGGGCATAGGAAACACCATATATTTT
- TRBJ1-1 - TRBV5-1 CASSLSSPGGAVTEAFF TGCGCCAGCAGCTTGAGCTCGCCGGGGGGCGCAGTAACTGAAGCTTTCTTT
- TRBJ1-6 - TRBV5-1 CASSLEAVSSYNSPLHF TGCGCCAGCAGCTTGGAAGCGGTGAGCTCCTATAATTCACCCCTCCACTTT
- TRBJ2-7 - TRBV25-1 CASSHQTRGYAYEQYF TGTGCCAGCAGCCACCAGACTCGGGGATACGCCTACGAGCAGTACTTC
- TRBJ2-3 TRBD2 TRBV9 CASSPTPSGGGTQYF TGTGCCAGCAGCCCCACCCCTAGCGGGGGCGGTACGCAGTATTTT
- TRBJ1-6 TRBD1 TRBV7-2 CASSSDRGPLNSPLHF TGTGCCAGCAGCAGCGACAGGGGGCCCCTTAATTCACCCCTCCACTTT
- TRBJ1-3 - TRBV11-2 CASSPLINTIYF TGTGCCAGCAGCCCCCTTATAAACACCATATATTTT
few TRBJ1-5 TRBD1 TRBV3-1/TRBV3-2 CASSPLDRVNQPQHF TGTGCCAGCAGCCCCCTCGACAGGGTTAATCAGCCCCAGCATTTT
- TRBJ2-2 - TRBV2 CASSEMAANTGELFF TGTGCCAGCAGTGAAATGGCGGCGAACACCGGGGAGCTGTTTTTT
- TRBJ2-7 TRBD1 TRBV5-4 CASSPGQGHSYEQYF TGTGCCAGCAGTCCTGGACAGGGACACTCCTACGAGCAGTACTTC
once TRBJ2-7 - TRBV5-1 CASGMDWLGEQYF TGCGCCAGCGGAATGGACTGGCTCGGCGAGCAGTACTTC
- TRBJ1-2 - TRBV6-2/TRBV6-3 CASSSPTGNYGYTF TGTGCCAGCAGTTCCCCCACAGGAAACTATGGCTACACCTTC
- TRBJ2-1 TRBD2 TRBV14 CASSRRLAGGPRTYNEQFF TGTGCCAGCAGCCGAAGACTAGCGGGGGGCCCAAGGACCTACAATGAGCAGTTCTTC
- TRBJ1-3 - TRBV10-3 CAISALPRSGNTIYF TGTGCCATCAGTGCGCTCCCGCGCTCTGGAAACACCATATATTTT
- TRBJ2-3 - TRBV27 CASSNRSDTQYF TGTGCCAGCAGTAACAGGTCAGATACGCAGTATTTT
few TRBJ2-7 - TRBV20-1 CRSQVGYEQYF TGCAGGTCCCAGGTGGGCTACGAGCAGTACTTC
once TRBJ1-1 - TRBV6-5 CASSPNRVMTEAFF TGTGCCAGCAGCCCGAACAGGGTTATGACTGAAGCTTTCTTT
- TRBJ2-1 - TRBV10-3 CAISESGEQFF TGTGCCATCAGTGAGTCCGGTGAGCAGTTCTTC
- TRBJ1-4 - TRBV19 CASSTGQLLEKLFF TGTGCCAGTAGCACAGGACAGCTTCTCGAAAAACTGTTTTTT
- TRBJ2-6 - TRBV5-4 CASSSLTGTPGANVLTF TGTGCCAGCAGCTCCCTAACAGGGACCCCTGGGGCCAACGTCCTGACTTTC
- TRBJ2-3 - TRBV5-5 CASSLGASSTDTQYF TGTGCCAGCAGCTTGGGGGCCTCAAGCACAGATACGCAGTATTTT
- TRBJ1-5 TRBD1 TRBV7-9 CASSSTGSNQPQHF TGTGCCAGCAGTTCGACAGGGAGCAATCAGCCCCAGCATTTT
- TRBJ1-1 - TRBV29-1 CSAGRSGSGLANTEAFF TGCAGCGCCGGGAGGTCGGGCTCAGGGCTCGCGAACACTGAAGCTTTCTTT
- TRBJ2-3 TRBD2 TRBV7-3 CASSSGLVGDTQYF TGTGCCAGCAGCTCGGGACTAGTGGGGGATACGCAGTATTTT
- TRBJ1-5 TRBD1 TRBV9 CASSADRGNQPQHF TGTGCCAGCAGCGCGGACAGGGGAAATCAGCCCCAGCATTTT
- TRBJ2-5 TRBD1 TRBV6-5 CAIGQGLETQYF TGTGCCATAGGACAGGGGTTGGAGACCCAGTACTTC